The present T cell receptor beta chain was sequenced within a study of cytomegalovirus exposure and HLA in healthy donors. Study-wide findings and caveats: A later analysis found that most CMV-associated TCR beta chains appeared HLA-restricted.

This clone was seen a few times. Its antigen is undetermined. 60 Vbeta and 13 Jbeta primers were used in PCR. The assay was immunoSEQ multiplex PCR, and TCRdb's table has in-frame clones only and misses some. The repertoire includes about 200,000 clones, about 74% of them detected once, and 15% to 17% sits in the top ten. CDR1 is KGHSH, CDR2 LQKENI, per germline. V was shortened by 5 bases and J by 2 bases, with 10 bases between the two germline ends. The CDR3 is 13 residues long. The chain carries TRBV18 and TRBJ2-7; no clear D. The source material was PBMCs. The sequence was obtained from a man aged 40-55 years in good health and CMV-seronegative. The CDR3 sequence is CASSGENAYEQYF. The DNA of the CDR3 is TGTGCCAGCTCAGGAGAGAACGCCTACGAGCAGTACTTC.